What follows are 8 T cell receptor beta chains derived from one specimen sequenced in a study of T-cell reconstitution after alpha-beta-depleted transplantation in children. For TCRbeta, the library was prepared with unique molecular identifiers. From the PCR reads, TCRdb called clonotypes with MiXCR, one entry per CDR3 protein. The sample has more than 450,000 distinct CDR3 sequences; 18% are singletons. The source was PBMCs from the stem cell graft donor, collected from the stem cell graft. All receptors come from a human donor who donated a stem cell graft to a child with acute lymphoblastic leukemia.

Only a few counts were recorded for this clonotype. CDR3 protein: CAISESGGYGYTF. The CDR3 DNA follows: TGTGCCATCAGTGAGTCTGGGGGCTATGGCTACACCTTC. This sequence joins TRBV10-3 and TRBJ1-2, with TRBD1 as a possible D gene (5 bases). Germline V CDR1 and CDR2: ENHRY, SYGVKD. The CDR3 covers 13 residues. V lost 0 bases, J lost 4 bases, and 6 bases lay in between.

This clonotype has more than one count but fewer than ten. The rearrangement uses TRBV7-2 and TRBJ1-6; D is ambiguous. Per the germline V gene, CDR1 is SGHTA and CDR2 is FQGNSA. The V end lost 1 base, the J end lost 7 bases, and 8 bases lay between the germline ends. The length of the CDR3 is 14 residues. Here the CDR3 DNA reads TGTGCCAGCAGCTTAGGCAGCCTAAATTCACCCCTCCACTTT. This gives the protein CASSLGSLNSPLHF.

This clonotype was counted between two and nine times. This CDR3 is CASSLSLAGLSYEQYF. Here the CDR3 DNA reads TGTGCCAGCAGCTTATCCCTAGCGGGGCTCTCCTACGAGCAGTACTTC. This chain connects TRBV13 to TRBJ2-7, with 9 bases that match TRBD2. Trimming at V came to 2 bases and at J to 0 bases, leaving 5 bases not matched to a gene. The CDR3 totals 16 residues. Germline V gene lookup returns CDR1 PRHDT and CDR2 FYEKMQ (reference sequence).

The gene calls are TRBV12-3 or TRBV12-4 and TRBJ1-6, with TRBD1 as a possible D gene (6 bases). The V gene lost 2 bases and the J gene lost 10 bases, with 12 bases spanning the gap. The CDR3 extends over 14 amino acids. CDR3 nucleotide sequence: TGTGCCAGCAGTTTAATGGACAGAGAATCACCCCTCCACTTT. Translating it yields CASSLMDRESPLHF.

The CDR3 coding sequence is TGTGCCAGCAGCAAGACGACTAGCGGGAAAAGCAATGAGCAGTTCTTC. Translated, it gives CASSKTTSGKSNEQFF. The chain couples TRBV21-1 to TRBJ2-1; the tabulated D call, TRBD2, remains unverified against the DNA. TRBV21-1 represents a pseudogene. The CDR3 spans 16 residues.

In this sample, this clonotype turned up a few times. The chain is built from TRBV7-9 and TRBJ2-7; D perhaps matches TRBD2 (6 bases). The CDR3 is 16 amino acids. The germline V gene encodes CDR1 SEHNR and CDR2 FQNEAQ (reference sequence). Trimming stripped 1 base from V and 0 bases from J, with 13 bases between. CDR3 residues: CASSLGRGMSSYEQYF. Here the CDR3 DNA reads TGTGCCAGCAGCTTAGGTCGCGGGATGAGCTCCTACGAGCAGTACTTC.

Only a few counts were recorded for this clonotype. The gene calls are TRBV3-1 and TRBJ2-1; D is perhaps TRBD2 (6 bases). Germline assignment: CDR1 LGHDT and CDR2 YNNKEL (reference sequence). Deletions cut 3 bases from V and 4 bases from J, with 13 bases between. The CDR3 totals 15 residues. The DNA for the CDR3 is TGTGCCAGCAGCCAGATGGTAGCGGCATACAATGAGCAGTTCTTC. Protein: CASSQMVAAYNEQFF.

On this clonotype: The final CDR3 position lacks the conserved phenylalanine or tryptophan, pointing to a likely read error. This chain links TRBV11-2 with TRBJ2-7, with 10 bases lining up with TRBD2. The CDR3 spans 15 residues. With 4 bases clipped from V and 2 bases from J, the junction kept 5 bases outside the gene matches. Germline loops: CDR1 SGHAT, CDR2 FQNNGV. CDR3 loop: CASSSPGTSAYEQYS. DNA of the CDR3: TGTGCCAGCAGCTCCCCCGGGACTAGCGCCTACGAGCAGTACTCC.